Presented here are 31 T cell receptor beta chains from one specimen sequenced in a study of blood T cell repertoires in COVID-19. Clones were read by immunoSEQ multiplex PCR, and TCRdb kept only the in-frame ones, dropping some. The sample has roughly 120,000 clones; roughly 84% are singletons. The sequenced material came from peripheral blood. These receptor sequences come from a woman at least 80 years old with active or convalescent COVID-19.

This clone was observed a handful of times. The chain joins TRBV6-1 to TRBJ1-4; D call uncertain. The CDR3 length is 14 residues. Trimming pared 3 bases from V and 6 bases from J, leaving 11 bases between. Germline lookup yields CDR1 MNHNS and CDR2 SASEGT. The DNA for the CDR3 is TGTGCCAGCAGTGACCCCGGCGGGGATGAAAAACTGTTTTTT. This codes for CASSDPGGDEKLFF.

This chain uses TRBV24-1 with TRBJ2-3, with a weak D call TRBD1 (5 bases). The length of the CDR3 is 13 residues. The V gene's germline CDR1 is KGHDR and CDR2 SFDVKD. V was cut by 1 base and J by 8 bases, with 9 bases left in between. The chain's CDR3 is CATSDFRVGTQYF. In nucleotides, the CDR3 is TGTGCCACCAGTGATTTCAGGGTCGGTACGCAGTATTTT.

The chain has TRBV18 and TRBJ2-1; 9 bases align to TRBD2. V was clipped by 1 base and J by 7 bases; unmatched bases: 14. Germline V gene sequence: CDR1 KGHSH, CDR2 LQKENI. This CDR3 has 18 residues. The CDR3 nucleotides are TGTGCCAGCTCACCACGGGCTAGCGGGACGGGAAGGGTTAATGAGCAGTTCTTC. This gives the protein CASSPRASGTGRVNEQFF.

This clone has just a few counts. The rearrangement uses TRBV3-1 (or the pseudogene TRBV3-2) and TRBJ2-1; 11 nucleotides line up with TRBD2. The length of the CDR3 is 16 residues. Looked up from germline, CDR1 is LGHDT and CDR2 is YNNKEL (reference sequence). J lost 7 bases, V lost 4 bases, and 9 bases had no gene match. The DNA of the CDR3 is TGTGCCAGCAGCCGGAACAGGAGACTAGCGGGAAATGAGCAGTTCTTC. It translates to CASSRNRRLAGNEQFF.

The chain carries TRBV11-2 and TRBJ2-7; 11 bases agree with TRBD2. This CDR3 is 15 amino acids long. Germline CDR1 is SGHAT and CDR2 is FQNNGV. The trim removed 7 bases at V and 3 bases at J, leaving 8 bases unmatched. CDR3 in DNA: TGTGCCAGCACCTTCCGACTAGCGGGAAACTACGAGCAGTACTTC. This sequence encodes CASTFRLAGNYEQYF.

The genes are TRBV18 and TRBJ1-2, with D perhaps TRBD1 (6 bases). V dropped 4 bases and J dropped 4 bases, with 10 bases sitting between them. The CDR3 covers 13 residues. Germline assignment: CDR1 KGHSH and CDR2 LQKENI. The DNA for the CDR3 is TGTGCCAGCTCACGAGCGGACAGCTATGGCTACACCTTC. This sequence encodes CASSRADSYGYTF.

The chain combines TRBV29-1 with TRBJ1-5; D remains unclear. Germline CDR1 and CDR2: SQVTM and ANQGSEA. Trimming pared 6 bases from V and 0 bases from J, leaving 6 bases between. The CDR3 is 12 residues long. CDR3 bases: TGCAGCGTCGGGTATAGCAATCAGCCCCAGCATTTT. The encoded protein is CSVGYSNQPQHF.

The rearrangement uses TRBV12-3 or TRBV12-4 and TRBJ2-1; D gene uncertain. The CDR3 is 12 amino acids. Trimming shortened V by 6 bases and J by 5 bases, and 8 bases separated the two germline ends. The CDR3 protein is CASSRHNNEQFF. The DNA for the CDR3 is TGTGCCAGCAGCCGTCACAACAATGAGCAGTTCTTC.

In regard to this clone: Other nucleotide sequences in the sample specify the same CDR3. This sequence joins TRBV18 and TRBJ1-5, with TRBD1 matching over 10 bases. J gave up 7 bases and V 3 bases, and 6 bases lay outside the gene matches. There are 15 residues in the CDR3. Germline CDR1 is KGHSH and CDR2 is LQKENI. The CDR3 reads CASSPPGQGNQPQHF. CDR3 sequence (DNA): TGTGCCAGCTCACCTCCGGGACAGGGGAACCAGCCCCAGCATTTT. The full variable domain, with the rest looked up from reference TRBV18 and TRBJ1-5, is NAGVMQNPRHLVRRRGQEARLRCSPMKGHSHVYWYRQLPEEGLKFMVYLQKENIIDESGMPKERFSAEFPKEGPSILRIQQVVRGDSAAYFCASSPPGQGNQPQHFGDGTRLSIL.

This clone was detected a few times. The chain uses TRBV18 and TRBJ1-3, with TRBD1 matching over 8 bases. V dropped 6 bases and J dropped 0; count of bases not matched to a gene: 4. CDR3 length equals 15 residues. Germline V lookup: CDR1 KGHSH, CDR2 LQKENI. CDR3 region: CASSGGQGSGNTIYF. The DNA of the CDR3 is TGTGCCAGCTCCGGCGGACAGGGCTCTGGAAACACCATATATTTT.

The chain joins TRBV3-1 (or the pseudogene TRBV3-2) to TRBJ2-7; 7 positions match TRBD2. The trim removed 4 bases at V and 2 bases at J, leaving 5 bases unmatched. Germline-derived CDR1 and CDR2 are LGHDT and YNNKEL (reference sequence). This CDR3 spans 14 amino acids. This chain's CDR3 is CASSPSGGPYEQYF. The DNA of the CDR3 is TGTGCCAGCAGCCCTAGCGGCGGGCCCTACGAGCAGTACTTC.

This clone was found a few times. A much larger clone is a single base away; this may be a read error. The same CDR3 also results from other DNA sequences found in this sample. The chain uses TRBV28 and TRBJ1-1, with D unclear. Trimming stripped 4 bases from V and 1 base from J, with 7 bases between. The CDR3 consists of 13 residues. Germline V gene sequence: CDR1 MDHEN, CDR2 SYDVKM. CDR3 coding DNA: TGTGCCAGCAGTTATGGGAGGAACACTGAAGCTTTCTTT. Translated: CASSYGRNTEAFF.

This clone was observed once. The chain joins TRBV24-1 to TRBJ2-1; no firm D call. The germline CDR1 and CDR2 sequences are KGHDR and SFDVKD. This CDR3 has 12 residues. CDR3 bases: TGTGCAGTCGTTAGCTCCTACAATGAGCAGTTCTTC. Residues: CAVVSSYNEQFF.

The chain couples TRBV3-1 (or the pseudogene TRBV3-2) to TRBJ2-2, with D possibly matching TRBD1 (6 bases). Germline V gene lookup returns CDR1 LGHDT and CDR2 YNNKEL (reference sequence). The CDR3 sequence is 19 residues long. The germline V and J ends were trimmed by 3 bases and 4 bases, with 24 bases remaining between them. The chain's CDR3 is CASSQAPPFWGRLTGELFF. CDR3 sequence (DNA): TGTGCCAGCAGCCAGGCCCCCCCATTCTGGGGGCGGCTCACCGGGGAGCTGTTTTTT.

The rearrangement joins TRBV7-8 to TRBJ2-1; TRBD2 matches at 12 bases. CDR3 length equals 16 residues. The V gene's germline CDR1 is SGHVS and CDR2 FQNEAQ. Germline trimming cut 5 bases from V and 0 bases from J; bases unmatched to any gene: 2. CDR3 nucleotide sequence: TGTGCCAGCAGCCAGACTAGCGGGAGCTCCTACAATGAGCAGTTCTTC. It codes for CASSQTSGSSYNEQFF. The entire variable domain, with the rest obtained from reference TRBV7-8 and TRBJ2-1, is as follows: GAGVSQSPRYKVAKRGQDVALRCDPISGHVSLFWYQQALGQGPEFLTYFQNEAQLDKSGLPSDRFFAERPEGSVSTLKIQRTQQEDSAVYLCASSQTSGSSYNEQFFGPGTRLTVL.

The rearrangement joins TRBV6-5 to TRBJ1-1; 7 bases match TRBD1. V shed 6 bases, J shed 0 bases, and the junction held 4 bases outside the gene matches. CDR3 length: 14 amino acids. Germline V gives CDR1 MNHEY, CDR2 SVGAGI. The CDR3 reads CASRPQGMNTEAFF. CDR3 in DNA: TGTGCCAGCAGACCACAGGGGATGAACACTGAAGCTTTCTTT.

This chain uses TRBV30 with TRBJ1-4; D unclear. This CDR3 contains 14 residues. CDR1 and CDR2 (germline): GTSNPN, SVGIG (reference sequence). Deletions cut 3 bases from V and 3 bases from J, with 11 bases between. CDR3 region: CAWRGHGANEKLFF. CDR3 nucleotides: TGTGCCTGGAGAGGGCACGGGGCTAATGAAAAACTGTTTTTT.

This clone has just a few counts. The chain recombines TRBV19 with TRBJ2-7; 7 nucleotides align to TRBD1. V shed 3 bases and J 5 bases; nucleotides not matched to a gene: 7. This CDR3 region has 14 residues. CDR1 and CDR2 (germline): LNHDA, SQIVND (reference sequence). The CDR3 is CASSMGQGENEQYF. Here the CDR3 DNA reads TGTGCCAGTAGTATGGGGCAGGGGGAAAACGAGCAGTACTTC.

This chain uses TRBV7-9 with TRBJ1-3, with D possibly TRBD1 on 5 matching bases. Trimming stripped 1 base from V and 2 bases from J, with 9 bases between. This CDR3 is 15 amino acids long. Per germline, CDR1 SEHNR and CDR2 FQNEAQ (reference sequence). CDR3 DNA sequence: TGTGCCAGCAGCTTAGTGTCAGGGACTGGAAACACCATATATTTT. Translation: CASSLVSGTGNTIYF. The variable domain in full, with the rest retrieved from reference TRBV7-9 and TRBJ1-3, is DTGVSQNPRHKITKRGQNVTFRCDPISEHNRLYWYRQTLGQGPEFLTYFQNEAQLEKSRLLSDRFSAERPKGSFSTLEIQRTEQGDSAMYLCASSLVSGTGNTIYFGEGSWLTVV.

This clone turned up a few times. The chain recombines TRBV28 with TRBJ2-5, with 8 bases aligning to TRBD1. Germline values: CDR1 MDHEN, CDR2 SYDVKM. The CDR3 totals 14 residues. V trimming: 5 bases; J trimming: 3 bases; junction bases outside the gene matches: 5. The CDR3 region is CASSEDRAEETQYF. DNA of the CDR3: TGTGCCAGCAGTGAGGACAGGGCCGAAGAGACCCAGTACTTC.

CDR3 loop: CASSLEDPAYNEQFF. CDR3 nucleotides: TGTGCCAGCTCTTTGGAGGACCCTGCCTACAATGAGCAGTTCTTC. This rearrangement joins TRBV18 to TRBJ2-1, with a possible D match to TRBD2 (5 bases). Trimming pared 6 bases from V and 2 bases from J, leaving 14 bases between. Looked up from germline, CDR1 is KGHSH and CDR2 is LQKENI. The CDR3 is 15 amino acids.

V usage is TRBV7-2 and J usage is TRBJ1-1; no reliable D call. CDR1 SGHTA and CDR2 FQGNSA come from the germline V gene. The CDR3 has 17 residues. Trimming took 1 base from V and 0 from J, leaving 15 bases between them. The CDR3 spells CASSLVSVRGVNTEAFF. In DNA, the CDR3 is TGTGCCAGCAGCTTAGTAAGCGTCCGCGGGGTGAACACTGAAGCTTTCTTT. Drawing the rest from reference TRBV7-2 and TRBJ1-1, the complete variable domain is GAGVSQSPSNKVTEKGKDVELRCDPISGHTALYWYRQSLGQGLEFLIYFQGNSAPDKSGLPSDRFSAERTGGSVSTLTIQRTQQEDSAVYLCASSLVSVRGVNTEAFFGQGTRLTVV.

The chain is built from TRBV28 and TRBJ2-3; 10 bases map to TRBD1. V lost 10 bases and J lost 5; bases outside the gene matches: 12. The CDR3 is 15 residues long. Germline loops: CDR1 MDHEN, CDR2 SYDVKM. The DNA for the CDR3 is TGTGCCACCACCCCCGACAGGGGGCTTCAAGATACGCAGTATTTT. It yields the protein CATTPDRGLQDTQYF.

This chain uses TRBV10-3 with TRBJ1-1; D might be TRBD1 (6 bases). Looked up from germline, CDR1 is ENHRY and CDR2 is SYGVKD. The CDR3 loop spans 13 amino acids. V gave up 3 bases and J gave up 4 bases, with 9 bases separating them. This chain's CDR3 is CAISDGRGTEAFF. In DNA, the CDR3 is TGTGCCATCAGTGATGGCAGGGGCACTGAAGCTTTCTTT.

The V gene is TRBV11-1, the J gene TRBJ2-7; perhaps TRBD2 as D (5 bases). CDR3 length: 14 amino acids. CDR1 is SGHAT, CDR2 FQDESV, per germline (reference sequence). Trimming stripped 5 bases from V and 6 bases from J, with 17 bases between. The DNA of the CDR3 is TGTGCCAGCAGCAAATTCGGGATACAATCCGAGCAGTACTTC. Translated, it gives CASSKFGIQSEQYF.

The chain joins TRBV3-1 (or the pseudogene TRBV3-2) to TRBJ2-5, with D possibly TRBD2 on 6 matching bases. Trimming cost V 4 bases and J 9 bases, with 21 bases left between them. Looked up from germline, CDR1 is LGHDT and CDR2 is YNNKEL (reference sequence). The CDR3 spans 15 residues. Here the CDR3 DNA reads TGTGCCAGCAGCCTCCTTTTTAGCGGTGGTCAGGCCCAGTACTTC. Its translation: CASSLLFSGGQAQYF.

There are a few counts of this clone. The CDR3 reads CASSPREEGYGYTF. CDR3 in DNA: TGTGCCAGCAGCCCTCGAGAGGAGGGATATGGCTACACCTTC. This rearrangement joins TRBV5-4 to TRBJ1-2; D call uncertain. Germline loops: CDR1 SGHNT, CDR2 YYREEE (reference sequence). This CDR3 spans 14 amino acids. V lost 4 bases and J 5 bases, leaving 15 bases between the germline ends. Looking up the rest from reference TRBV5-4 and TRBJ1-2 gives the full variable domain: ETGVTQSPTHLIKTRGQQVTLRCSSQSGHNTVSWYQQALGQGPQFIFQYYREEENGRGNFPPRFSGLQFPNYSSELNVNALELDDSALYLCASSPREEGYGYTFGSGTRLTVV.

V gene TRBV2 combines with J gene TRBJ2-4; 10 bases are a match to TRBD2. V shed 6 bases and J 0 bases; nucleotides not matched to a gene: 2. There are 15 residues in the CDR3. The germline V gene has CDR1 SNHLY and CDR2 FYNNEI. The CDR3 here is CASRGTSAAKNIQYF. CDR3 nucleotides: TGTGCCAGCAGAGGGACTAGCGCAGCCAAAAACATTCAGTACTTC.

V gene TRBV7-8 combines with J gene TRBJ1-3, with 9 bases aligning to TRBD1. Per germline, CDR1 SGHVS and CDR2 FQNEAQ. Unmatched junction bases numbered 15, after V lost 6 bases and J lost 3 bases. This CDR3 is 18 amino acids long. The CDR3 region has the DNA TGTGCCAGCAGGCCGGATACGGGACAGGGTTACTTTGGAAACACCATATATTTT. This gives the protein CASRPDTGQGYFGNTIYF.

The rearrangement links TRBV11-2 to TRBJ2-5; D unclear. The germline V gene encodes CDR1 SGHAT and CDR2 FQNNGV. The CDR3 extends over 15 amino acids. The V and J ends lost 5 bases and 5 bases respectively, with 18 bases between them. The CDR3 DNA reads TGTGCCAGCAGCGTATCGGTACAGCTTTGGGAGACCCAGTACTTC. Translation gives CASSVSVQLWETQYF.

The V call is TRBV5-4, the J call TRBJ2-3; TRBD2 aligns across 7 bases. The CDR3 totals 17 residues. Trimming cost V 0 bases and J 0 bases; bases outside gene matches: 7. The germline V gene has CDR1 SGHNT and CDR2 YYREEE (reference sequence). The CDR3 DNA sequence: TGTGCCAGCAGCTTGGGGGGGTCTAGCGGTAGCACAGATACGCAGTATTTT. Its protein product is CASSLGGSSGSTDTQYF.